What follows are 10 T cell receptor beta chains derived from one specimen sequenced in a study of post-analysis software for immune sequencing data. Whole-study results and caveats: Several TRBV segments were more frequent in patients than controls; TRBV5-6, TRBV5-1 and TRBV20-1 belonged to this group.

Antigens for these TCRs are unknown. Every TCR beta cDNA library bore unique molecular identifiers. TCRdb used MiXCR to reprocess the PCR reads, holding one entry per CDR3 protein. The repertoire holds roughly 600,000 distinct CDR3 sequences, 40% to 50% seen once, with approximately 1.7% in the top ten. Specimen: blood. The receptors originated from a girl aged 10-17 years with multiple sclerosis.

This clonotype was observed many times. The chain has TRBV5-1 and TRBJ2-7; possibly TRBD2 for D (6 bases). Germline V gene lookup returns CDR1 SGHRS and CDR2 YFSETQ. The V gene lost 7 bases and the J gene lost 7 bases, with 15 bases spanning the gap. This CDR3 region has 12 residues. The CDR3 is CASERTAGEQYF. Here the CDR3 DNA reads TGCGCCAGCGAAAGGACCGCGGGGGAGCAGTACTTC.

The chain carries TRBV6-5 and TRBJ1-1, with TRBD1 as a possible D gene (5 bases). The CDR3 is made up of 14 amino acids. The germline V gene has CDR1 MNHEY and CDR2 SVGAGI. Between the trimmed V and J ends, which lost 0 bases and 4 bases, there was a span of 9 bases. The CDR3, as DNA: TGTGCCAGCAGTTACTCCCCGGGGGGCACTGAAGCTTTCTTT. This gives the protein CASSYSPGGTEAFF.

This rearrangement joins TRBV20-1 to TRBJ2-5, with 11 bases matching TRBD1. The V gene end was trimmed by 1 base and the J gene end by 5 bases; junction bases not matched to a gene: 9. The CDR3 runs to 16 residues. Per the germline V gene, CDR1 is DFQATT and CDR2 is SNEGSKA (reference sequence). The CDR3 loop is CSARGPRDRGYETQYF. The DNA of the CDR3 is TGCAGTGCTAGAGGCCCGCGGGACAGGGGGTATGAGACCCAGTACTTC.

In this sample, this clonotype turned up a few times. This chain connects TRBV7-9 to TRBJ2-5, with D possibly called TRBD1 or TRBD2 (5 bases each). The DNA end is more similar to TRBJ2-7, so the J call may be wrong. This CDR3 is 14 amino acids long. Germline loops: CDR1 SEHNR, CDR2 FQNEAQ (reference sequence). CDR3 residues: CASSPRDGMPEQYF. CDR3 sequence (DNA): TGTGCCAGCAGCCCCAGGGACGGAATGCCCGAGCAGTACTTC.

Details on this clonotype: A single base separates this from a much larger clone, so it may be a read error. J is TRBJ1-1 and V is TRBV7-3; D gene uncertain. Germline CDR1 is SGHTA and CDR2 is FQGTGA. The CDR3 consists of 12 residues. The DNA of the CDR3 is TGTGCCAGCAGCTTTGGGAACATTGAAGCTTTCTTT. Its protein is CASSFGNIEAFF.

This clonotype was found once. The chain links TRBV18 to TRBJ1-5; D is possibly TRBD1 (6 bases). The CDR3 consists of 15 residues. Trimming took off 3 bases at V and 3 bases at J, with 12 bases between the two ends. The V gene's germline CDR1 is KGHSH and CDR2 LQKENI. CDR3 bases: TGTGCCAGCTCACCGACAGGCGATTTCAATCAGCCCCAGCATTTT. Translation: CASSPTGDFNQPQHF.

The V and J genes are TRBV27 and TRBJ2-5, with D possibly TRBD1 on 5 matching bases. Germline CDR1 is MNHEY and CDR2 is SMNVEV (reference sequence). Between the trimmed V and J ends, which lost 3 bases and 0 bases, there was a span of 11 bases. The CDR3 sequence is 15 residues long. CDR3 coding DNA: TGTGCCAGCAGTTTTGGCAGACAGTACCAAGAGACCCAGTACTTC. Translation: CASSFGRQYQETQYF.

The chain has TRBV7-3 and TRBJ2-3, with D perhaps TRBD2 (6 bases). Per germline, CDR1 SGHTA and CDR2 FQGTGA. The CDR3 length is 15 residues. Trimming removed 4 bases at V and 4 bases at J, with 15 bases between. The CDR3 reads CASSSQGTGADTQYF. The CDR3 region has the DNA TGTGCCAGCAGCTCCCAGGGTACGGGGGCAGATACGCAGTATTTT.

The chain links TRBV12-3 or TRBV12-4 to TRBJ2-3; 7 bases line up with TRBD2. The CDR3 spans 16 residues. The junction had 8 bases not matched to a gene; V was cut back by 1 base and J by 4 bases. CDR3 DNA: TGTGCCAGCAGTTTAGGCCTAGCGGTAGGCGCAGATACGCAGTATTTT. Encoded protein: CASSLGLAVGADTQYF.

This clonotype was detected a few times. The chain couples TRBV20-1 to TRBJ2-5, with D unclear. V was pared by 3 bases and J by 2 bases, with 10 bases between. Germline V gives CDR1 DFQATT, CDR2 SNEGSKA (reference sequence). The length of the CDR3 is 13 residues. CDR3 region: CSASPGRQETQYF. CDR3 coding DNA: TGCAGTGCTAGCCCCGGCAGGCAAGAGACCCAGTACTTC.